The clone carrying this T cell receptor beta chain was seen a handful of times. The antigen remains undetermined. This entry is derived from a study of blood T cells in healthy people across ages. The wider study: Researchers report that template switching captured about one barcoded beta molecule per two T cells. Study-wide results and caveats: Per million T cells, TCR beta diversity dropped about linearly as age rose.

Primers used in a second PCR of about 7 to 11 cycles were a sample-barcoded 5' primer and a J-beta primer mix. TCRdb re-analysed the 5' RACE reads in MiXCR, keeping a single row per CDR3 protein. The sample includes over 1,500,000 distinct CDR3 sequences, 35% to 50% seen only once; the top ten take 23%. Per sample, a minimum of 6.5 million PBMCs were isolated. The CDR3 runs to 13 residues. V gave up 5 bases and J gave up 2 bases, with 9 bases separating them. Germline V CDR1 and CDR2: SNHLY, FYNNEI. The V gene is TRBV2, the J gene TRBJ2-5; unclear D gene. The TCR was taken from a human donor in good health. The sample taken for sequencing was blood. The CDR3 is CASSTWSQETQYF. The DNA of the CDR3 is TGTGCCAGCAGTACTTGGTCACAAGAGACCCAGTACTTC.